The rows below give T cell receptor beta chains drawn from one sample of a study of cytomegalovirus exposure and HLA in healthy donors. Assay used: immunoSEQ multiplex PCR; TCRdb lists only in-frame clones, some missing. The repertoire holds about 110,000 clones, with roughly three fifths as singletons. Sample: PBMCs. Receptor source: a man younger than 45 in good health and CMV-seropositive. The CDR3 runs from the conserved cysteine through the conserved F or W. The D gene is left open where the match is weak. Size is omitted from some rows. Given values are once, few, many or a class for expanded clones.

TRBV6-5	TRBJ1-2	.	.	CAGSYSEGNYGYTF	TGTGCCGGCAGTTACTCGGAGGGGAACTATGGCTACACCTTC
TRBV5-4	TRBJ2-2	.	few	CASTRDTGELFF	TGTGCCAGCACCAGGGACACCGGGGAGCTGTTTTTT
TRBV2	TRBJ1-6	.	.	CASSEATGRVLHF	TGTGCCAGCAGTGAAGCGACAGGAAGGGTCCTCCACTTT
TRBV7-5	TRBJ2-5	.	.	CARVTKAFRGQGGQETQYF	TGTGCCAGAGTCACCAAAGCTTTTAGAGGACAGGGAGGGCAAGAGACCCAGTACTTC
TRBV7-6	TRBJ1-2	.	few	CASSGGTEYGYTF	TGTGCCAGCAGCGGGGGGACCGAGTATGGCTACACCTTC
TRBV29-1	TRBJ2-2	TRBD1	.	CSELDRGRAGELFF	TGCAGCGAGCTAGACAGGGGGAGAGCCGGGGAGCTGTTTTTT
TRBV7-3	TRBJ1-6	.	few	CASSLNGGQGSPLHF	TGTGCCAGCAGCTTGAACGGCGGCCAGGGGTCACCCCTCCACTTT
TRBV6-6	TRBJ2-1	TRBD2	once	CASSTTLAGGQGEQFF	TGTGCCAGCAGCACCACCTTAGCGGGGGGCCAGGGTGAGCAGTTCTTC
TRBV4-2	TRBJ2-7	TRBD2	.	CASSHGLAVYEQYF	TGTGCCAGCAGCCACGGACTAGCGGTCTACGAGCAGTACTTC
TRBV13	TRBJ2-3	.	few	CASSPERVGSSTDTQYF	TGTGCCAGCAGCCCGGAGAGAGTCGGTTCTAGCACAGATACGCAGTATTTT
TRBV14	TRBJ2-2	TRBD2	.	CASSQDATGGPAGELFF	TGTGCCAGCAGCCAAGATGCCACGGGGGGGCCGGCCGGGGAGCTGTTTTTT
TRBV19	TRBJ1-1	.	.	CASSAWGVNTEAFF	TGTGCCAGTAGTGCGTGGGGGGTGAACACTGAAGCTTTCTTT
TRBV5-1	TRBJ2-1	TRBD1	.	CASSWGQGASEQFF	TGCGCCAGCAGCTGGGGACAGGGGGCATCGGAGCAGTTCTTC
TRBV19	TRBJ2-1	TRBD2	.	CASSIVSGGAGEQFF	TGTGCCAGTAGTATAGTCAGCGGGGGGGCAGGTGAGCAGTTCTTC
TRBV5-5	TRBJ1-2	TRBD1	.	CASSLVGGVYGYTF	TGTGCCAGCAGCTTGGTAGGGGGCGTCTATGGCTACACCTTC
TRBV4-1	TRBJ2-7	TRBD1	.	CASSQNPTGDGIEQYF	TGCGCCAGCAGCCAAAACCCGACAGGGGATGGTATCGAGCAGTACTTC
TRBV2	TRBJ2-4	TRBD1	.	CASRGQGGTLLAKNIQYF	TGTGCCAGCAGAGGACAGGGGGGGACATTACTAGCCAAAAACATTCAGTACTTC
TRBV15	TRBJ1-2	.	few	CATNPDKIGYTF	TGTGCCACCAACCCGGACAAAATCGGCTACACCTTC
TRBV18	TRBJ2-1	TRBD2	once	CASSPLAGVLGEQFF	TGTGCCAGCTCACCATTAGCGGGGGTCTTAGGGGAGCAGTTCTTC
TRBV7-9	TRBJ2-1	.	.	CASSLVVSSVINEQFF	TGTGCCAGCAGCTTAGTAGTTTCTAGCGTAATCAATGAGCAGTTCTTC
TRBV7-8	TRBJ2-1	TRBD2	.	CASSLSFSGSILNNEQFF	TGTGCCAGCAGCTTATCATTTAGCGGGTCCATCCTAAACAATGAGCAGTTCTTC